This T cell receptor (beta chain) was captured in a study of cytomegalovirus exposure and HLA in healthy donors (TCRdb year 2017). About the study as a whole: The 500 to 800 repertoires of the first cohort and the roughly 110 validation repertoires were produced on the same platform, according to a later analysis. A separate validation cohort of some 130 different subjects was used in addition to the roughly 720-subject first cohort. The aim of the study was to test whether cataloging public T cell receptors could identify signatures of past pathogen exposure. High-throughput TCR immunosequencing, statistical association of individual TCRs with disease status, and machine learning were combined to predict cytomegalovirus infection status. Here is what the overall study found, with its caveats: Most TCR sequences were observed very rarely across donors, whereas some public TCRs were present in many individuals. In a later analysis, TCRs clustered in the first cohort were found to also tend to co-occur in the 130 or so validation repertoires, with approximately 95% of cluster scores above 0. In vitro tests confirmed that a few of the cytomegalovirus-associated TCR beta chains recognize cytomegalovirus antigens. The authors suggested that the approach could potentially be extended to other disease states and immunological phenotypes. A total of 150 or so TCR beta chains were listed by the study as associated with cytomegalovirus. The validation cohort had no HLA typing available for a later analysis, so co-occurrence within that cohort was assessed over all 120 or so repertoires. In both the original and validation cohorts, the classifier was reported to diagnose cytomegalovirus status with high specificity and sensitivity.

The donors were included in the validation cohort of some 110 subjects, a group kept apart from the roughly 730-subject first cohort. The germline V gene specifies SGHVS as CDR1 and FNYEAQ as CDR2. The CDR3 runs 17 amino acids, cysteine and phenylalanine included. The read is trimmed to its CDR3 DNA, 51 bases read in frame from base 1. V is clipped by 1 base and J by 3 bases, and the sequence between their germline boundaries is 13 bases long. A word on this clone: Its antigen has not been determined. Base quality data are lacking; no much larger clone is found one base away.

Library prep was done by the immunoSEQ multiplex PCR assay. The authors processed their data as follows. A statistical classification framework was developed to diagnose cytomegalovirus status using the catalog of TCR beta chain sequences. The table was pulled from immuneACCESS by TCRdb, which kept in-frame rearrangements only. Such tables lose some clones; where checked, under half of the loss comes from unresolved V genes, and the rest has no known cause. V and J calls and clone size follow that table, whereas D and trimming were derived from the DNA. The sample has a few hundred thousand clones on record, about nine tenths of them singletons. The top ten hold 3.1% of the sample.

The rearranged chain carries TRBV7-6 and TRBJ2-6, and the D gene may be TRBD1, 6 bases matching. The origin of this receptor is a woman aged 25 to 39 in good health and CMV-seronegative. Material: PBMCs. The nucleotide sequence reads TGTGCCAGCAGCTTAGGAGGAGGACAGTTTGGGGCCAACGTCCTGACTTTC. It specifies CASSLGGGQFGANVLTF.